The entry below gives a single T cell receptor (beta chain) sequence along with its context. Its antigen is unknown. The data derive from a study of vaccination effects on CD4 cells after COVID-19. Study overall: Post-vaccine draws lagged the second dose by a median of 72 days.

Expansion of antigen-specific CD4+ T cells with viral peptide pools was carried out by the ViraFEST assay before sequencing. Investigators separated out CD4+ T cells once more than nine days of culture had passed. The participants, recipients of two vaccine doses, got either BNT162b2 or mRNA-1273. The healthy vaccine recipients, who had no prior SARS-CoV-2 infection, showed negative nucleocapsid antibodies. Half-medium replacement with IL-2 medium occurred on days 3 and 7. Measured with immunoSEQ multiplex PCR; TCRdb has only the in-frame clones, and not every one. The repertoire holds 75,000 or so clones, with under 80% as singletons. The CDR3 sequence is 15 residues long. Germline values: CDR1 MNHEY, CDR2 SVGEGT. The V and J ends lost 5 bases and 5 bases, in that order; junction bases with no gene match: 7. Study-wide findings and caveats: Healthy vaccinees' vaccine-induced clones included only 1 of 255 cross-reacting with common cold coronaviruses.

The sequencing here drew on CD4+ T cells from PBMCs cultured with HCoV-OC43 spike peptides, taken after COVID-19 vaccination. Subset in this sample: HCoV-OC43 spike overlapping peptide pool stimulation. This chain uses TRBV6-2 or TRBV6-3 with TRBJ2-5; 11 bases are a match to TRBD2. This clonotype originated in a human donor who received a COVID-19 vaccine. The CDR3, as DNA: TGTGCCAGCAGTCCCACTAGCGGGGGACCGGAGACCCAGTACTTC. Its protein product is CASSPTSGGPETQYF.